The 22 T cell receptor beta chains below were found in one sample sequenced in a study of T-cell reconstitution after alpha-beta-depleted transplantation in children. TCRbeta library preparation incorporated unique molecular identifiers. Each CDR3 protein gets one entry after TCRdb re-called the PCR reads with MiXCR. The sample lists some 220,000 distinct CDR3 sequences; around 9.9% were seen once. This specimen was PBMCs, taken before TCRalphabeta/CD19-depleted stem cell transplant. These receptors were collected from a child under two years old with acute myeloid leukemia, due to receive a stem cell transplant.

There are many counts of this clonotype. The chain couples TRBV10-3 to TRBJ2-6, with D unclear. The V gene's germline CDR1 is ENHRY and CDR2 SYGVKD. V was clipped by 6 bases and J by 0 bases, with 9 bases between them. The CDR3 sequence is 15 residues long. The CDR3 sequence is CAIRLWISGANVLTF. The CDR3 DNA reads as TGTGCCATCAGACTATGGATCTCTGGGGCCAACGTCCTGACTTTC.

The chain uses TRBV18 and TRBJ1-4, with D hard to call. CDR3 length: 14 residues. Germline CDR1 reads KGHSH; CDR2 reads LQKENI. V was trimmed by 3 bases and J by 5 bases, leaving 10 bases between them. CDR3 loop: CASSPQSGNEKLFF. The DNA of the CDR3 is TGTGCCAGCTCACCGCAGTCCGGGAATGAAAAACTGTTTTTT.

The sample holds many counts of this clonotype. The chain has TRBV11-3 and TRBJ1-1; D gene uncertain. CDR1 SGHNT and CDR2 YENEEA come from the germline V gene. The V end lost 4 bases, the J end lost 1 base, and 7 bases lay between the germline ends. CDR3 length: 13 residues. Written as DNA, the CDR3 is TGTGCCAGCAGCTCCGTTGCGAACACTGAAGCTTTCTTT. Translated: CASSSVANTEAFF. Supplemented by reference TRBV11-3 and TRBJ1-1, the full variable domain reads EAGVVQSPRYKIIEKKQPVAFWCNPISGHNTLYWYLQNLGQGPELLIRYENEEAVDDSQLPKDRFSAERLKGVDSTLKIQPAELGDSAVYLCASSSVANTEAFFGQGTRLTVV.

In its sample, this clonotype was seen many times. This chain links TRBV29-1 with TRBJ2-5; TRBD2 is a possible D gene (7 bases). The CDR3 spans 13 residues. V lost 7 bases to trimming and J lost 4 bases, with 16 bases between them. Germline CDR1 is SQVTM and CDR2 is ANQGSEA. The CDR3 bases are TGCAGCGCAAGGGGGGGAAGCAGAGAGACCCAGTACTTC. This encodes CSARGGSRETQYF.

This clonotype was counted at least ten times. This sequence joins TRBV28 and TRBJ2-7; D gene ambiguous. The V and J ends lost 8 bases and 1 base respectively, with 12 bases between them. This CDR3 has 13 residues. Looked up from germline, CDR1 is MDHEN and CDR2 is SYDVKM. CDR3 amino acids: CASLGSSSYEQYF. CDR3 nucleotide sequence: TGTGCCAGCCTCGGTAGTTCATCCTACGAGCAGTACTTC.

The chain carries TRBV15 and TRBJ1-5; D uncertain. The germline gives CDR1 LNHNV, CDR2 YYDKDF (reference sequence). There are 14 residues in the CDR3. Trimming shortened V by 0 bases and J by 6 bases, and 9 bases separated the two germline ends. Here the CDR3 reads CATSREGSRQPQHF. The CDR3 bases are TGTGCCACCAGCAGAGAAGGGAGCCGTCAGCCCCAGCATTTT.

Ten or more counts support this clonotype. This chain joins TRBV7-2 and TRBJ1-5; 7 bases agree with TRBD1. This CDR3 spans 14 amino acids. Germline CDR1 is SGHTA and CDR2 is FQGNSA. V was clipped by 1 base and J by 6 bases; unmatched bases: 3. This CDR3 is CASSLEAGGQPQHF. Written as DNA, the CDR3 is TGTGCCAGCAGCTTAGAGGCAGGGGGTCAGCCCCAGCATTTT.

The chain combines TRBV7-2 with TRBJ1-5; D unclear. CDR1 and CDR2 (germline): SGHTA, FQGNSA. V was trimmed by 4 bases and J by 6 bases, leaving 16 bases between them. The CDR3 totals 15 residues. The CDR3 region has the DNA TGTGCCAGCAGCTGGCGGGCCGCGGGAGGTCAGCCCCAGCATTTT. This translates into CASSWRAAGGQPQHF.

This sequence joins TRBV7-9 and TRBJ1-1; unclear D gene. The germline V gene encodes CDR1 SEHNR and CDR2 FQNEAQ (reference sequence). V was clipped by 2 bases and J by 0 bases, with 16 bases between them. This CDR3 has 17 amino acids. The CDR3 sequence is CASSLPPGIWMNTEAFF. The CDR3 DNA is TGTGCCAGCAGCTTACCGCCGGGAATCTGGATGAACACTGAAGCTTTCTTT.

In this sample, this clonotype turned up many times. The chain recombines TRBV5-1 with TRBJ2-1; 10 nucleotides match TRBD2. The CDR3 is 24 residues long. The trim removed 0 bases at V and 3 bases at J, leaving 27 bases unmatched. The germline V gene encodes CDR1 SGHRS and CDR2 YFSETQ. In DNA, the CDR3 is TGCGCCAGCAGCTTGGTCCCCCCGGCTCCGGGACTAGCGTGGGTTAGGTCTGACTACAATGAGCAGTTCTTC. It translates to CASSLVPPAPGLAWVRSDYNEQFF.

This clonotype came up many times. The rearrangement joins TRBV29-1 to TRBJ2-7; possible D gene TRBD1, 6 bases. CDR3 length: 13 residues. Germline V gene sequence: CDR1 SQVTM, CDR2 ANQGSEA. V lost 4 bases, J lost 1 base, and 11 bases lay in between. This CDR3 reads CSVGDRRSYEQYF. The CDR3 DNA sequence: TGCAGCGTTGGTGACAGGCGATCCTACGAGCAGTACTTC.

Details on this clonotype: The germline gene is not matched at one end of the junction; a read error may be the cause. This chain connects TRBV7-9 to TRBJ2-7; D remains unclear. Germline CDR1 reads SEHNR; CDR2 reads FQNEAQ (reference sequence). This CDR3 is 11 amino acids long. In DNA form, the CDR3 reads TGTGCCAGCAGCTACACCTACGAGCGGTACTTC. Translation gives CASSYTYERYF.

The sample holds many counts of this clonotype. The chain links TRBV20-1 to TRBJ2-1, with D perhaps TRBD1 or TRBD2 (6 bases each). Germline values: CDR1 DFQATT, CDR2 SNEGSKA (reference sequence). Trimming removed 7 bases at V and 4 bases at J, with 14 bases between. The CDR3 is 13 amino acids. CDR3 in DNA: TGCAGTGGTTGGGGGGCGGGTTACAATGAGCAGTTCTTC. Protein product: CSGWGAGYNEQFF.

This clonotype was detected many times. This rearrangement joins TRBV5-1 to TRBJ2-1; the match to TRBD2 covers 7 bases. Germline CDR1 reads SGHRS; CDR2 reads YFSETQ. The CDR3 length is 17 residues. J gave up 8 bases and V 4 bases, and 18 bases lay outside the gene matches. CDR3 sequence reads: CASSTRTSSYTGDEQFF. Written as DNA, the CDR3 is TGCGCCAGCAGCACCCGGACTAGTTCCTACACAGGCGATGAGCAGTTCTTC.

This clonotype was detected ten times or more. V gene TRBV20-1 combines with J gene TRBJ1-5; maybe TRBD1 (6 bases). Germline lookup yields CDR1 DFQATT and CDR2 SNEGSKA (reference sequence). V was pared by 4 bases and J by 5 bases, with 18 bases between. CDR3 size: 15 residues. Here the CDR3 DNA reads TGCAGTGCTACCCCATGGGGGGGGCCCGATCAGCCCCAGCATTTT. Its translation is CSATPWGGPDQPQHF.

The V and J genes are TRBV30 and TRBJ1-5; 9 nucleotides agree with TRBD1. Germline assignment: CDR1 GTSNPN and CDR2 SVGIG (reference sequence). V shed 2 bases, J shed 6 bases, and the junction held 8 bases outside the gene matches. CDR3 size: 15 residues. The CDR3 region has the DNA TGTGCCTGGAGTTCCGGGACAGGGATAGGTCAGCCCCAGCATTTT. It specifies CAWSSGTGIGQPQHF. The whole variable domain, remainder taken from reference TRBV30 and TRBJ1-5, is SQTIHQWPATLVQPVGSPLSLECTVEGTSNPNLYWYRQAAGRGLQLLFYSVGIGQISSEVPQNLSASRPQDRQFILSSKKLLLSDSGFYLCAWSSGTGIGQPQHFGDGTRLSIL.

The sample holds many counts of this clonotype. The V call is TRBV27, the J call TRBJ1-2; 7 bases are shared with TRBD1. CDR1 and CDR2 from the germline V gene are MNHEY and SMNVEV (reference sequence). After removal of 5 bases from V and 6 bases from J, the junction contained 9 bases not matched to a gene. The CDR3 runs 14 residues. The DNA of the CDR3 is TGTGCCAGCAGTAACCGACAGGGTGGAGATGGCTACACCTTC. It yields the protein CASSNRQGGDGYTF.

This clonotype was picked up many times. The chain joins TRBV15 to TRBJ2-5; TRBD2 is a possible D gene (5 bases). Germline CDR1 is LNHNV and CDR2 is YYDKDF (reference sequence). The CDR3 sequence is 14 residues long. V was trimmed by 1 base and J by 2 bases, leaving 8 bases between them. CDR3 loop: CATSRASGQETQYF. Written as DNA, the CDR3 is TGTGCCACCAGCAGAGCCAGCGGTCAAGAGACCCAGTACTTC.

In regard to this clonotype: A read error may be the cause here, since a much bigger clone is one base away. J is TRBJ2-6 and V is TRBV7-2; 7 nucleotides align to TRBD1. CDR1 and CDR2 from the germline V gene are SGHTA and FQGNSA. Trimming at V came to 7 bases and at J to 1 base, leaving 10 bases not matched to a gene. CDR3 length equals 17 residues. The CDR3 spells CASNSQTGTSGANVLTF. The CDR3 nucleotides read TGTGCCAGCAACTCACAGACAGGGACATCTGGGGCCAACGTCCTGACTTTC. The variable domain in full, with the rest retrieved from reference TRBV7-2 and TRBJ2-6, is GAGVSQSPSNKVTEKGKDVELRCDPISGHTALYWYRQSLGQGLEFLIYFQGNSAPDKSGLPSDRFSAERTGGSVSTLTIQRTQQEDSAVYLCASNSQTGTSGANVLTFGAGSRLTVL.

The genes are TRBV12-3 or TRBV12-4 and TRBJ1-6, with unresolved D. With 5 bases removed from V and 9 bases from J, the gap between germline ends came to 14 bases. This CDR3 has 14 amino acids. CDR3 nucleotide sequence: TGTGCCAGCAGTGGAGGACGGAAGAGTTCACCCCTCCACTTT. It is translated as CASSGGRKSSPLHF.

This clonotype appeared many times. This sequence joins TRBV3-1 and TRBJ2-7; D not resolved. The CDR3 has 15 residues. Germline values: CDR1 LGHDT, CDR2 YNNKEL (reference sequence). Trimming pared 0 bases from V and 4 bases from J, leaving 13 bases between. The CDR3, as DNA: TGTGCCAGCAGCCAAGAAAACCATAGGGTATACGAGCAGTACTTC. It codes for CASSQENHRVYEQYF.

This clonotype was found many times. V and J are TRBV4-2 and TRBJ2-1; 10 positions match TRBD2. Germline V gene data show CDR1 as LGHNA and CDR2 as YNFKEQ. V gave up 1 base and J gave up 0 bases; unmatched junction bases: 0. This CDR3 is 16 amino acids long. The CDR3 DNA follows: TGTGCCAGCAGCCAAGGACTAGCGGGCTCCTACAATGAGCAGTTCTTC. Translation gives CASSQGLAGSYNEQFF.